These 2 T cell receptor beta chains were sequenced from one sample in a study of blood T cell repertoires in COVID-19 (TCRdb year 2020). The protocol used for the library was the immunoSEQ multiplex PCR assay. This is the immuneACCESS table as TCRdb keeps it, with only in-frame sequences that have V and J called. A part of the clones is gone; compared with another copy, unresolved V genes explain less than half, and the rest is unexplained. The sample profile shows about 310,000 clones; 87% of them were found once. 2% to 3% of the sample belongs to the ten largest clones. The sequenced material came from peripheral blood. The receptors were sampled from a young man with active or convalescent COVID-19.

V and J are TRBV18 and TRBJ2-7; D gene uncertain. Germline CDR1 reads KGHSH; CDR2 reads LQKENI. The CDR3 is made up of 11 amino acids. The V and J ends lost 5 bases and 5 bases respectively, with 7 bases between them. The DNA of the CDR3 is TGTGCCAGCTCAAACGGAGACGAGCAGTACTTC. This translates into CASSNGDEQYF. Full variable domain (missing parts from reference TRBV18 and TRBJ2-7): NAGVMQNPRHLVRRRGQEARLRCSPMKGHSHVYWYRQLPEEGLKFMVYLQKENIIDESGMPKERFSAEFPKEGPSILRIQQVVRGDSAAYFCASSNGDEQYFGPGTRLTVT.

The genes are TRBV6-2 or TRBV6-3 and TRBJ2-3; 8 bases map to TRBD1. Germline assignment: CDR1 MNHEY and CDR2 SVGEGT. V gave up 5 bases and J gave up 4 bases; unmatched junction bases: 5. This CDR3 spans 14 amino acids. The CDR3 DNA is TGTGCCAGCAGTACCAGGACAGGGCCAGATACGCAGTATTTT. This sequence encodes CASSTRTGPDTQYF.